These 13 T cell receptor beta chains share one sample of origin, sequenced in a study of blood T cell repertoires in COVID-19. Here immunoSEQ multiplex PCR was the method, and the copy in TCRdb shows in-frame clones only, minus some. The sample holds under 200,000 clones, roughly 86% seen once. Sequenced: peripheral blood. These receptors all stem from a man in his 70s with acute or convalescent COVID-19.

J is TRBJ1-2 and V is TRBV5-6; 11 bases are shared with TRBD1. The CDR3 loop spans 15 amino acids. V shed 4 bases, J shed 9 bases, and the junction held 11 bases outside the gene matches. CDR1 SGHDT and CDR2 YYEEEE come from the germline V gene. The CDR3 spells CASSIGQGAFLSYTF. The CDR3 DNA reads as TGTGCCAGCAGCATAGGACAGGGGGCATTTTTGAGCTACACCTTC.

In DNA form, the CDR3 reads TGTGCCAGCGCCGGGACAGGGGTTACCGGGGAGCTGTTTTTT. It codes for CASAGTGVTGELFF. The chain recombines TRBV2 with TRBJ2-2, with TRBD1 matching 10 bases. Per the germline V gene, CDR1 is SNHLY and CDR2 is FYNNEI. CDR3 length equals 14 residues. With V trimmed by 8 bases and J by 5 bases, 5 bases remained unmatched.

This clone was counted once. The V gene is TRBV5-1, the J gene TRBJ1-4; TRBD1 is a possible D gene (6 bases). V was shortened by 5 bases and J by 7 bases, with 15 bases between the two germline ends. Germline V gives CDR1 SGHRS, CDR2 YFSETQ. CDR3 size: 14 residues. Written as DNA, the CDR3 is TGCGCCAGCAGTATAGAACAGGGCGGTGAAAAACTGTTTTTT. Translation gives CASSIEQGGEKLFF.

This sequence joins TRBV4-1 and TRBJ1-3; possibly TRBD1 for D (6 bases). CDR3 length: 16 residues. Germline CDR1 MGHRA, CDR2 YSYEKL. V was clipped by 4 bases and J by 6 bases, with 19 bases between them. The CDR3 spells CASSLQVGQRTNTIYF. CDR3 sequence (DNA): TGCGCCAGCAGCCTTCAGGTTGGACAGAGAACAAACACCATATATTTT.

The chain is built from TRBV2 and TRBJ1-5; D is possibly TRBD1 (6 bases). The V gene's germline CDR1 is SNHLY and CDR2 FYNNEI. The CDR3 length is 14 residues. The V end was cut by 5 bases, the J end by 5 bases, with 13 bases between. CDR3 amino acids: CASSISRGDQPQHF. The CDR3 nucleotides are TGTGCCAGCAGTATATCCAGGGGAGATCAGCCCCAGCATTTT.

This clone was found a few times. V gene TRBV10-3 combines with J gene TRBJ2-1, with TRBD2 matching 9 bases. The CDR3 has 15 residues. Unmatched junction bases numbered 8, after V lost 3 bases and J lost 8 bases. Looked up from germline, CDR1 is ENHRY and CDR2 is SYGVKD. CDR3 nucleotide sequence: TGTGCCATCAGTGAACTTAGCGGGAGAGGCGATGAGCAGTTCTTC. Translated, it gives CAISELSGRGDEQFF.

V is TRBV6-5 and J is TRBJ2-6, with D maybe TRBD2 (5 bases). V was clipped by 4 bases and J by 9 bases, with 13 bases between them. CDR3 length equals 14 residues. In germline, CDR1 is MNHEY, CDR2 SVGAGI. The CDR3 spells CASSLQLGSNVLTF. Here the CDR3 DNA reads TGTGCCAGCAGTTTACAACTAGGGAGCAACGTCCTGACTTTC.

V usage is TRBV7-3 and J usage is TRBJ2-3; the match to TRBD2 covers 8 bases. CDR3 size: 15 residues. V trimming: 4 bases; J trimming: 6 bases; junction bases outside the gene matches: 9. CDR1 and CDR2 (germline): SGHTA, FQGTGA. CDR3 protein: CASSSLAESGDTQYF. Written as DNA, the CDR3 is TGTGCCAGCAGCTCACTAGCGGAATCTGGGGATACGCAGTATTTT.

The chain couples TRBV9 to TRBJ2-1, with D tentatively TRBD1 (5 bases). V gave up 5 bases and J gave up 6 bases, with 24 bases separating them. This CDR3 has 17 amino acids. In germline, CDR1 is SGDLS, CDR2 YYNGEE. Written as DNA, the CDR3 is TGTGCCAGCAGTGTGACGGTAGCCGGTGGTGGGGCCAATGAGCAGTTCTTC. It encodes CASSVTVAGGGANEQFF.

The CDR3 bases are TGTGCCAGCAGCCAAGGTCGGCGGGGGGCCCCCTGGGGAGATACGCAGTATTTT. It is translated as CASSQGRRGAPWGDTQYF. The chain links TRBV3-1 (or the pseudogene TRBV3-2) to TRBJ2-3; the match to TRBD2 covers 8 bases. Germline CDR1 and CDR2: LGHDT and YNNKEL (reference sequence). The V and J ends lost 1 base and 5 bases, in that order; junction bases with no gene match: 14. The CDR3 loop spans 18 amino acids.

Regarding this clone: This CDR3 is also generated by other DNA sequences in the sample. This rearrangement joins TRBV5-1 to TRBJ1-3; maybe TRBD1 (5 bases). V lost 4 bases to trimming and J lost 1 base, with 9 bases between them. Looked up from germline, CDR1 is SGHRS and CDR2 is YFSETQ. The CDR3 contains 14 residues. CDR3: CASSPTVSGNTIYF. The CDR3 bases are TGCGCCAGCAGCCCGACAGTTTCTGGAAACACCATATATTTT.

This rearrangement joins TRBV2 to TRBJ2-2, with TRBD2 identical over 9 bases. Germline CDR1 SNHLY, CDR2 FYNNEI. There are 14 residues in the CDR3. The junction had 5 bases not matched to a gene; V was cut back by 8 bases and J by 4 bases. The CDR3 is CASESGRLTGELFF. CDR3 sequence (DNA): TGTGCCAGCGAAAGCGGGAGGCTCACCGGGGAGCTGTTTTTT.

The J gene is TRBJ2-1, the V gene TRBV6-5; unclear D gene. Trimming stripped 5 bases from V and 4 bases from J, with 15 bases between. The CDR3 has 15 amino acids. Germline loops: CDR1 MNHEY, CDR2 SVGAGI. The CDR3 sequence: CASSPRDIVYNEQFF. The CDR3 nucleotides are TGTGCCAGCAGTCCGCGCGACATAGTTTACAATGAGCAGTTCTTC.